This T cell receptor beta chain was captured in a study of early T cells in non-severe SARS-CoV-2 infection. Study summary: With bulk RNA from unsorted whole blood as input, sequencing yielded unpaired chains.

Molecules of cDNA were individually given unique molecular identifiers that were attached to them. MiXCR, applied by TCRdb to the 5' RACE reads, yields one record per CDR3 protein. The sample has some 66,000 distinct CDR3 sequences, over 8% seen once; the top ten hold 3.2%. V shed 3 bases and J shed 3 bases, with 9 bases lying between them. CDR1 MGHDK and CDR2 SYGVNS come from the germline V gene. CDR3 length: 13 amino acids. This clonotype was detected ten times or more. Its antigen is undetermined. General observations from the study: The VDJdb matching leaned toward anti-spike CD8 responses and overlooked private and CD4 specificities.

The chain recombines TRBV25-1 with TRBJ2-7; perhaps D is TRBD1 or TRBD2 (5 bases each). The source material was whole blood. This sequence was found in an adult who was a healthcare worker with PCR-confirmed SARS-CoV-2 infection or an uninfected control (not recorded which). For the CDR3, the DNA is TGTGCCAGCAGTGATGGGGGAATCTACGAGCAGTACTTC. It yields the protein CASSDGGIYEQYF.